The 6 T cell receptor beta chains reported below all come from one sample, sequenced in a study of CD8 T cells in ankylosing spondylitis. Using its own MiXCR run on the 5' RACE reads, TCRdb lists one record per CDR3 protein. In the table there are about 39,000 distinct CDR3 sequences, under 13% of which are singletons. Sequencing was done on a sample of blood, either unsorted or a sorted T cell fraction (not recorded which). Receptor source: a male donor with ankylosing spondylitis or in good health (not recorded which).

This clonotype occurred many times. This rearrangement joins TRBV5-5 to TRBJ2-3, with D possibly matching TRBD2 (6 bases). The CDR3 sequence is 15 residues long. The V and J ends lost 1 base and 6 bases respectively, with 15 bases between them. Per germline, CDR1 SGHKS and CDR2 YYEKEE (reference sequence). The CDR3 coding sequence is TGTGCCAGCAGCTTGTGGGCTAGCGAGTTGGATACGCAGTATTTT. Translating it yields CASSLWASELDTQYF.

This clonotype turned up a few times. The chain uses TRBV29-1 and TRBJ2-4, with 7 bases that match TRBD2. CDR1 and CDR2 (germline): SQVTM, ANQGSEA. CDR3 length: 17 residues. The ends lost 3 bases at V and 1 base at J; junction bases unmatched: 12. The CDR3 region has the DNA TGCAGCGTTGACTGGCGGGAGTACCCCAAGGCCAAAAACATTCAGTACTTC. As protein: CSVDWREYPKAKNIQYF.

This clonotype was seen repeatedly, ten times or more. The chain employs TRBV14 and TRBJ2-1; possibly TRBD2 for D (5 bases). Germline assignment: CDR1 SGHDN and CDR2 FVKESK. This CDR3 spans 16 amino acids. V was pared by 1 base and J by 6 bases, with 16 bases between. The CDR3 loop is CASSQAKELGGNEQFF. CDR3 DNA: TGTGCCAGCAGCCAAGCCAAAGAACTAGGCGGCAATGAGCAGTTCTTC.

This clonotype was counted many times. The gene calls are TRBV27 and TRBJ2-1, with 12 positions matching TRBD2. Germline CDR1 MNHEY, CDR2 SMNVEV (reference sequence). The CDR3 extends over 20 amino acids. V trimming: 0 bases; J trimming: 0 bases; junction bases outside the gene matches: 9. In DNA, the CDR3 is TGTGCCAGCAGTTTATCCCGGCTAGCGGGAGGGCCAGGCTCCTACAATGAGCAGTTCTTC. It yields the protein CASSLSRLAGGPGSYNEQFF.

This clonotype was counted a few times. The CDR3 protein is CASSPPSDREQFF. The CDR3 DNA sequence: TGTGCCAGCTCACCACCTAGCGATCGTGAGCAGTTCTTC. The rearrangement uses TRBV18 and TRBJ2-1, with D possibly matching TRBD2 (5 bases). Trimming shortened V by 0 bases and J by 9 bases, and 9 bases separated the two germline ends. This CDR3 has 13 residues. CDR1 KGHSH and CDR2 LQKENI come from the germline V gene.

This clonotype was seen many times. V gene TRBV5-1 combines with J gene TRBJ2-3; D perhaps matches TRBD1 (6 bases). CDR3 length: 14 residues. Germline CDR1 and CDR2: SGHRS and YFSETQ. Trimming took 2 bases from V and 2 from J, leaving 9 bases between them. CDR3: CASSLQGPTDTQYF. As DNA, the CDR3 is TGCGCCAGCAGCTTACAGGGTCCCACAGATACGCAGTATTTT. The entire variable domain, with the rest obtained from reference TRBV5-1 and TRBJ2-3, is as follows: KAGVTQTPRYLIKTRGQQVTLSCSPISGHRSVSWYQQTPGQGLQFLFEYFSETQRNKGNFPGRFSGRQFSNSRSEMNVSTLELGDSALYLCASSLQGPTDTQYFGPGTRLTVL.